The TCR beta chain described here comes from a study of blood T cell repertoires in COVID-19. Authors' analysis steps: Amplification of reference gene primers provided the estimated nucleated cell counts. Here immunoSEQ multiplex PCR was the method, and the copy in TCRdb shows in-frame clones only, minus some. The DNA gave D and trimming, while V, J and clone size come from that table. This table holds fewer than 500,000 clones, approximately 90% found once. Enrolled during active infection, Seattle patients were then followed longitudinally. This CDR3 spans 17 amino acids. The trim removed 0 bases at V and 4 bases at J, leaving 7 bases unmatched. CDR1 and CDR2 from the germline V gene are LNHNV and YYDKDF (reference sequence).

This chain joins TRBV15 and TRBJ2-5; 11 nucleotides match TRBD2. The sequenced sample was peripheral blood. The sequence came from a man younger than 30 with COVID-19, enrolled during active disease. CDR3 sequence: CATSRDLLAGGPETQYF. CDR3 coding DNA: TGTGCCACCAGCAGAGATCTCCTAGCGGGAGGCCCAGAGACCCAGTACTTC.